The 13 T cell receptor beta chains reported below all come from one sample, sequenced in a study of spatial heterogeneity in lung cancer. MiXCR, applied by TCRdb to the 5' RACE reads, yields one record per CDR3 protein. The top ten clones hold approximately 21% of a sample with about 100,000 distinct CDR3 sequences, around 4.3% of them seen once. Time point described: sample taken at primary tumor resection. General study points: Expanded alpha and beta TCR counts within tumors tracked tumor mutation counts.

No antigen has been assigned to these receptors. Sequenced material: lung tumor tissue, taken at surgery. Receptors originate from a male donor with early-stage non-small cell lung cancer.

The table lists this clonotype with many counts. The genes are TRBV30 and TRBJ2-3; 8 bases fit TRBD1. CDR3 length equals 14 residues. Trimming at V came to 5 bases and at J to 2 bases, leaving 6 bases not matched to a gene. Germline V gene sequence: CDR1 GTSNPN, CDR2 SVGIG (reference sequence). CDR3 protein: CAWAMGQATDTQYF. The CDR3 DNA reads as TGTGCCTGGGCCATGGGACAGGCCACAGATACGCAGTATTTT.

This clonotype was detected many times. This rearrangement joins TRBV12-3 or TRBV12-4 to TRBJ1-5; no firm D call. V shed 2 bases and J shed 1 base, with 9 bases lying between them. There are 15 residues in the CDR3. CDR3 sequence: CASSLQAGSNQPQHF. As DNA, the CDR3 is TGTGCCAGCAGTTTACAGGCGGGGAGCAATCAGCCCCAGCATTTT.

This clonotype was counted many times. The chain is built from TRBV6-1 and TRBJ2-1; D might be TRBD1 or TRBD2, each matching 5 bases. Between the trimmed V and J ends, which lost 8 bases and 6 bases, there was a span of 17 bases. The CDR3 is 14 amino acids. CDR1 is MNHNS and CDR2 is SASEGT in the germline V gene. CDR3 DNA sequence: TGTGCCAGCCTTCCCGGGACCAATTTCAATGAGCAGTTCTTC. Protein product: CASLPGTNFNEQFF.

In its sample, this clonotype was seen many times. This sequence joins TRBV20-1 and TRBJ2-3, with 7 bases that match TRBD2. With V trimmed by 2 bases and J by 0 bases, 5 bases remained unmatched. Germline V gives CDR1 DFQATT, CDR2 SNEGSKA (reference sequence). The CDR3 totals 15 residues. This chain's CDR3 is CSARLAGESTDTQYF. As DNA, the CDR3 is TGCAGTGCTAGATTGGCGGGAGAGAGCACAGATACGCAGTATTTT.

This clonotype has a count of ten or more. This chain connects TRBV6-6 to TRBJ1-5; D is perhaps TRBD1 (5 bases). The CDR3 contains 14 residues. Looked up from germline, CDR1 is MNHNY and CDR2 is SVGAGI (reference sequence). V shed 8 bases and J shed 4 bases, with 15 bases lying between them. The chain's CDR3 is CASLGVTGNQPQHF. The DNA for the CDR3 is TGTGCCAGCCTGGGGGTGACGGGGAATCAGCCCCAGCATTTT.

This clonotype was counted many times. This chain connects TRBV20-1 to TRBJ2-7, with TRBD1 matching 9 bases. CDR3 length equals 15 residues. Looked up from germline, CDR1 is DFQATT and CDR2 is SNEGSKA (reference sequence). J gave up 6 bases and V 3 bases, and 12 bases lay outside the gene matches. The DNA for the CDR3 is TGCAGTGCTAGCGCTCCCCCGGGACAGGGTTCCGAGCAGTACTTC. It is translated as CSASAPPGQGSEQYF.

The rearrangement joins TRBV28 to TRBJ1-1, with D hard to call. Trimming left V 3 bases short and J 7 bases short, with 6 bases between. Germline CDR1 reads MDHEN; CDR2 reads SYDVKM. The CDR3 spans 11 residues. CDR3 DNA: TGTGCCAGCAGTTTGTTTCGTGAAGCTTTCTTT. Amino acids: CASSLFREAFF.

This clonotype has a handful of counts. CDR3 in DNA: TGCAGTGCCGCTCAGGATTACGAGCAGTACTTC. This codes for CSAAQDYEQYF. J is TRBJ2-7 and V is TRBV20-1; D gene ambiguous. The CDR3 extends over 11 amino acids. Germline-derived CDR1 and CDR2 are DFQATT and SNEGSKA (reference sequence). Between the trimmed V and J ends, which lost 6 bases and 4 bases, there was a span of 10 bases.

This clonotype was seen many times. The J gene is TRBJ2-3, the V gene TRBV2, with 8 bases lining up with TRBD1. The J segment lost 6 bases and the V segment lost 6 bases, leaving 2 bases of the junction unmatched. CDR3 length: 12 amino acids. CDR1 and CDR2 (germline): SNHLY, FYNNEI. The CDR3 DNA follows: TGTGCCAGCAGGGGACAGGCGGATACGCAGTATTTT. This gives the protein CASRGQADTQYF.

In its sample, this clonotype was seen many times. This rearrangement joins TRBV5-1 to TRBJ1-2; no definite D call. Trimming removed 3 bases from V and 8 bases from J, with 17 bases in between. The CDR3 is 14 residues long. CDR1 and CDR2 (germline): SGHRS, YFSETQ. CDR3 in amino acids: CASSSLSNHDGYTF. In DNA, the CDR3 is TGCGCCAGCAGCTCCCTCTCAAACCACGACGGCTACACCTTC.

This clonotype has ten or more counts. The chain links TRBV7-6 to TRBJ2-1; 7 positions match TRBD2. V shed 1 base and J 9 bases; nucleotides not matched to a gene: 0. The CDR3 consists of 12 residues. The V gene's germline CDR1 is SGHVS and CDR2 FNYEAQ. The CDR3 nucleotides read TGTGCCAGCAGCTTAGTAGCGGGTGAGCAGTTCTTC. Translation: CASSLVAGEQFF. Variable domain in full (rest from reference TRBV7-6 and TRBJ2-1): GAGVSQSPRYKVTKRGQDVALRCDPISGHVSLYWYRQALGQGPEFLTYFNYEAQQDKSGLPNDRFSAERPEGSISTLTIQRTEQRDSAMYRCASSLVAGEQFFGPGTRLTVL.

This clonotype was seen repeatedly, ten times or more. The V call is TRBV12-3 or TRBV12-4, the J call TRBJ1-5; D uncertain. The V and J ends lost 1 base and 7 bases respectively, with 14 bases between them. The CDR3 is made up of 15 amino acids. The CDR3 DNA follows: TGTGCCAGCAGTTTAGGCGCGGACCCACGACAGCCCCAGCATTTT. Translating it yields CASSLGADPRQPQHF.

Ten or more counts support this clonotype. The chain uses TRBV6-1 and TRBJ2-3, with 7 bases lining up with TRBD2. Germline V lookup: CDR1 MNHNS, CDR2 SASEGT. The trim removed 0 bases at V and 5 bases at J, leaving 5 bases unmatched. The CDR3 length is 15 residues. The DNA of the CDR3 is TGTGCCAGCAGTGAAGCGCCGGTAGCGGGAGATACGCAGTATTTT. Protein sequence: CASSEAPVAGDTQYF.